Presented here are 27 T cell receptor beta chains from one specimen sequenced in a study of T-cell memory formation after mild COVID-19. Each CDR3 protein is one row after TCRdb ran MiXCR on the 5' RACE reads. Altogether 350,000 to 450,000 distinct CDR3 sequences are present, under 15% being singletons, with the ten largest covering 22%. The sample comprised PBMCs or a T cell subset sorted from them (not recorded which). These receptors were obtained from a man between 18 and 29 years old who had mild COVID-19 (a few samples of this study predate the infection). Cell type and time point are not known.

This clonotype showed up just a few times. The rearrangement uses TRBV29-1 and TRBJ1-3; weak D call: TRBD1 (5 bases). Germline lookup yields CDR1 SQVTM and CDR2 ANQGSEA. This CDR3 has 13 amino acids. Trimming shortened V by 5 bases and J by 2 bases, and 10 bases separated the two germline ends. In nucleotides, the CDR3 is TGCAGCGTTCGAGGACATGCTGGAAACACCATATATTTT. Translating gives CSVRGHAGNTIYF.

The chain is built from TRBV14 and TRBJ1-1; tentative D call: TRBD1 (6 bases). This CDR3 has 13 amino acids. Trimming stripped 1 base from V and 11 bases from J, with 14 bases between. Germline lookup yields CDR1 SGHDN and CDR2 FVKESK. The CDR3 DNA sequence: TGTGCCAGCAGCCAAGCAGGGGCCCGGAGGGCTTTCTTT. This translates into CASSQAGARRAFF.

This clonotype was observed a few times. The chain links TRBV6-1 to TRBJ2-5; unclear D gene. With 5 bases removed from V and 5 bases from J, the gap between germline ends came to 9 bases. This CDR3 comprises 12 residues. From germline, CDR1 is MNHNS and CDR2 SASEGT. CDR3 sequence: CASSFPLETQYF. The CDR3 nucleotides read TGTGCCAGCAGTTTCCCTCTGGAGACCCAGTACTTC.

This clonotype appeared a few times. This chain joins TRBV28 and TRBJ1-6, with TRBD1 identical over 9 bases. The ends lost 7 bases at V and 14 bases at J; junction bases unmatched: 12. The length of the CDR3 is 14 residues. CDR1 is MDHEN, CDR2 SYDVKM, per germline. CDR3 sequence: CASIESGQGKSLHF. The CDR3 DNA follows: TGTGCCAGCATTGAGTCGGGACAGGGAAAATCCCTCCACTTT. Together with reference TRBV28 and TRBJ1-6, the CDR3 gives the full variable domain: DVKVTQSSRYLVKRTGEKVFLECVQDMDHENMFWYRQDPGLGLRLIYFSYDVKMKEKGDIPEGYSVSREKKERFSLILESASTNQTSMYLCASIESGQGKSLHFGNGTRLTVT.

The sample holds a few counts of this clonotype. The chain is built from TRBV18 and TRBJ1-6, with 8 bases fitting TRBD1. Looked up from germline, CDR1 is KGHSH and CDR2 is LQKENI. After removal of 3 bases from V and 1 base from J, the junction contained 2 bases not matched to a gene. The CDR3 loop spans 16 amino acids. CDR3 residues: CASSPTGESYNSPLHF. CDR3 DNA: TGTGCCAGCTCACCGACAGGGGAATCCTATAATTCACCCCTCCACTTT.

The gene calls are TRBV7-9 and TRBJ2-3; TRBD1 matches 7 bases. The CDR3 totals 12 residues. Germline values: CDR1 SEHNR, CDR2 FQNEAQ (reference sequence). V shed 8 bases, J shed 4 bases, and the junction held 3 bases outside the gene matches. The CDR3 DNA is TGTGCCAGCGACAGGGATTCAGATACGCAGTATTTT. Its protein product is CASDRDSDTQYF.

This clonotype has at least ten counts. The genes are TRBV7-9 and TRBJ2-1; TRBD1 is a possible D gene (5 bases). The CDR3 runs to 15 residues. CDR1 is SEHNR, CDR2 FQNEAQ, per germline (reference sequence). The V and J ends lost 5 bases and 6 bases respectively, with 17 bases between them. The CDR3 coding sequence is TGTGCCAGCAGCGGCAGGGAAGGCCATTTCAATGAGCAGTTCTTC. Translation gives CASSGREGHFNEQFF.

This clonotype has at least ten counts. The chain joins TRBV7-9 to TRBJ2-1; D is ambiguous. Trimming shortened V by 8 bases and J by 4 bases, and 9 bases separated the two germline ends. The CDR3 is 12 amino acids. From germline, CDR1 is SEHNR and CDR2 FQNEAQ (reference sequence). Here the CDR3 reads CASEADYNEQFF. The CDR3 DNA reads as TGTGCCAGCGAGGCCGATTACAATGAGCAGTTCTTC.

The chain uses TRBV9 and TRBJ2-5, with TRBD1 identical over 7 bases. V lost 4 bases and J lost 2; bases outside the gene matches: 11. The CDR3 is made up of 16 amino acids. Germline CDR1 is SGDLS and CDR2 is YYNGEE. CDR3 coding DNA: TGTGCCAGCAGCCCTCACGGGACAGACGATCAAGAGACCCAGTACTTC. Encoded protein: CASSPHGTDDQETQYF.

Only a few counts were recorded for this clonotype. This chain links TRBV5-1 with TRBJ2-1; 8 positions agree with TRBD2. The CDR3 loop spans 15 amino acids. With 4 bases clipped from V and 5 bases from J, the junction kept 8 bases outside the gene matches. CDR1 is SGHRS, CDR2 YFSETQ, per germline. The CDR3 coding sequence is TGCGCCAGCAGCATCACTAGCGGAGATAACAATGAGCAGTTCTTC. This translates into CASSITSGDNNEQFF.

This clonotype was seen more than once but under ten times. The V gene is TRBV20-1, the J gene TRBJ1-4, with 10 bases aligning to TRBD1. Trimming took 6 bases from V and 8 from J; bases not matched to a gene: 12. The CDR3 runs to 15 residues. CDR1 is DFQATT and CDR2 is SNEGSKA in the germline V gene (reference sequence). CDR3 in DNA: TGCAGTGCCAGCCCCCCGGGACAGGGGTACGAAAAACTGTTTTTT. This codes for CSASPPGQGYEKLFF.

This clonotype appeared many times. J is TRBJ2-7 and V is TRBV6-2 or TRBV6-3, with 7 bases matching TRBD2. The CDR3 consists of 13 residues. V lost 5 bases, J lost 5 bases, and 6 bases stayed unmatched. Germline-derived CDR1 and CDR2 are MNHEY and SVGEGT. The CDR3 sequence: CASSGLGFDEQYV. In nucleotides, the CDR3 is TGTGCCAGCAGTGGACTAGGATTTGACGAGCAGTACGTC.

This sequence joins TRBV5-1 and TRBJ2-1; 7 nucleotides match TRBD2. The CDR3 consists of 15 residues. Germline V gene sequence: CDR1 SGHRS, CDR2 YFSETQ. The V and J ends lost 5 bases and 3 bases, in that order; junction bases with no gene match: 8. CDR3 bases: TGCGCCAGCAGTCGGTCGGGCGGGGGCTACAATGAGCAGTTCTTC. Translating gives CASSRSGGGYNEQFF. Variable domain in full (rest from reference TRBV5-1 and TRBJ2-1): KAGVTQTPRYLIKTRGQQVTLSCSPISGHRSVSWYQQTPGQGLQFLFEYFSETQRNKGNFPGRFSGRQFSNSRSEMNVSTLELGDSALYLCASSRSGGGYNEQFFGPGTRLTVL.

The V gene is TRBV6-1, the J gene TRBJ2-1, with 8 bases lining up with TRBD2. The CDR3 is 16 amino acids. Looked up from germline, CDR1 is MNHNS and CDR2 is SASEGT. The V and J ends lost 3 bases and 6 bases, in that order; junction bases with no gene match: 10. CDR3: CASSDRGGSGGNEQFF. The CDR3 coding sequence is TGTGCCAGCAGTGACCGGGGAGGGAGCGGGGGCAATGAGCAGTTCTTC.

This clonotype has more than one count but fewer than ten. The V call is TRBV7-9, the J call TRBJ1-1, with D tentatively TRBD1 (5 bases). The germline gives CDR1 SEHNR, CDR2 FQNEAQ (reference sequence). V lost 11 bases, J lost 8 bases, and 18 bases lay in between. The CDR3 is 12 amino acids. This CDR3 is CACRQKDQEAFF. The CDR3 DNA sequence: TGTGCCTGCCGACAGAAAGATCAGGAAGCTTTCTTT.

V usage is TRBV2 and J usage is TRBJ1-1, with D possibly matching TRBD1 (5 bases). There are 15 residues in the CDR3. With 7 bases removed from V and 5 bases from J, the gap between germline ends came to 20 bases. Germline loops: CDR1 SNHLY, CDR2 FYNNEI. The CDR3 here is CASTPAWTKGTEAFF. The CDR3 nucleotides are TGTGCCAGCACCCCTGCTTGGACAAAAGGAACTGAAGCTTTCTTT. The whole variable domain, filled in from reference TRBV2 and TRBJ1-1, reads EPEVTQTPSHQVTQMGQEVILRCVPISNHLYFYWYRQILGQKVEFLVSFYNNEISEKSEIFDDQFSVERPDGSNFTLKIRSTKLEDSAMYFCASTPAWTKGTEAFFGQGTRLTVV.

The chain combines TRBV6-5 with TRBJ1-1; D unclear. The germline V gene has CDR1 MNHEY and CDR2 SVGAGI. V gave up 3 bases and J gave up 1 base, with 12 bases separating them. This CDR3 has 15 amino acids. This chain's CDR3 is CASSYFAGRNTEAFF. DNA for the CDR3: TGTGCCAGCAGTTATTTCGCGGGGAGGAACACTGAAGCTTTCTTT.

This clonotype occurred a few times. V usage is TRBV18 and J usage is TRBJ1-1; D unclear. Trimming took off 2 bases at V and 0 bases at J, with 13 bases between the two ends. CDR1 is KGHSH, CDR2 LQKENI, per germline. The CDR3 totals 16 residues. CDR3: CASSPIDGNLNTEAFF. The CDR3 DNA reads as TGTGCCAGCTCACCAATTGATGGGAACCTGAACACTGAAGCTTTCTTT.

This clonotype was detected only a few times. The chain links TRBV20-1 to TRBJ2-5; 7 nucleotides match TRBD1. This CDR3 spans 12 amino acids. J lost 4 bases, V lost 6 bases, and 5 bases had no gene match. Germline loops: CDR1 DFQATT, CDR2 SNEGSKA (reference sequence). The DNA for the CDR3 is TGCAGTGCCAGACAGGGTCGAGAGACCCAGTACTTC. Its protein is CSARQGRETQYF.

This chain connects TRBV6-2 or TRBV6-3 to TRBJ2-7, with TRBD2 identical over 7 bases. The trim removed 6 bases at V and 2 bases at J, leaving 4 bases unmatched. This CDR3 spans 13 amino acids. CDR1 is MNHEY, CDR2 SVGEGT, per germline. CDR3 protein: CASSFGLAYEQYV. The CDR3 coding sequence is TGTGCCAGCAGCTTCGGACTAGCCTACGAGCAGTACGTC.

This clonotype was detected only a few times. This chain uses TRBV7-8 with TRBJ2-3; unclear D gene. Between the trimmed V and J ends, which lost 1 base and 4 bases, there was a span of 6 bases. The CDR3 totals 13 residues. Germline CDR1 reads SGHVS; CDR2 reads FQNEAQ. CDR3 bases: TGTGCCAGCAGCTTAGAAGACTCAGATACGCAGTATTTT. As protein: CASSLEDSDTQYF.

This clonotype was observed a handful of times. The rearrangement links TRBV25-1 to TRBJ2-2, with D perhaps matching TRBD1 or TRBD2 (5 bases each). Between the trimmed V and J ends, which lost 5 bases and 1 base, there was a span of 11 bases. Germline V gives CDR1 MGHDK, CDR2 SYGVNS. The CDR3 covers 15 residues. CDR3 nucleotide sequence: TGTGCCAGCAGTCAGCGGACAAGGAACACCGGGGAGCTGTTTTTT. Its translation is CASSQRTRNTGELFF.

The chain uses TRBV10-3 and TRBJ2-1, with D possibly TRBD1 on 5 matching bases. V lost 0 bases to trimming and J lost 6 bases, with 12 bases between them. The CDR3 has 15 amino acids. Germline values: CDR1 ENHRY, CDR2 SYGVKD. The CDR3, as DNA: TGTGCCATCAGTGAGTCGAGCAGGGTATCCAATGAGCAGTTCTTC. This sequence encodes CAISESSRVSNEQFF.

In its sample, this clonotype was seen a few times. J is TRBJ2-7 and V is TRBV5-6; D might be TRBD1 (5 bases). V gave up 1 base and J gave up 9 bases, with 11 bases separating them. The length of the CDR3 is 12 residues. The germline gives CDR1 SGHDT, CDR2 YYEEEE. CDR3 DNA: TGTGCCAGCAGCTTGAGGGGATCATGGCAGTACGTC. Translated, it gives CASSLRGSWQYV.

In its sample, this clonotype was seen many times. This sequence joins TRBV12-3 or TRBV12-4 and TRBJ1-2, with D perhaps matching TRBD1 (5 bases). The CDR3 covers 14 residues. The V and J ends lost 3 bases and 2 bases respectively, with 10 bases between them. CDR3 sequence (DNA): TGTGCCAGCAGTTTGTTTCCAGGGAACTATGGCTACACCTTC. Protein product: CASSLFPGNYGYTF.

There are a few counts of this clonotype. The rearrangement uses TRBV29-1 and TRBJ2-3; 10 nucleotides agree with TRBD2. Germline V gene lookup returns CDR1 SQVTM and CDR2 ANQGSEA. V was clipped by 4 bases and J by 5 bases; unmatched bases: 6. CDR3 size: 14 residues. CDR3 bases: TGCAGCGTTGTTTCTAGCGGGGGAGGAGATACGCAGTATTTT. Protein sequence: CSVVSSGGGDTQYF.

This clonotype was counted at least ten times. This chain joins TRBV7-2 and TRBJ2-3, with 8 bases identical to TRBD2. Germline V lookup: CDR1 SGHTA, CDR2 FQGNSA. This CDR3 spans 16 amino acids. V lost 3 bases and J lost 2; bases outside the gene matches: 7. CDR3 bases: TGTGCCAGCAGCTTCCCGAGACTAGCGATCACAGATACGCAGTATTTT. It yields the protein CASSFPRLAITDTQYF.